This T cell receptor (beta chain) was sequenced for a study of cytotoxic CD8 clonotypes in ibrutinib-treated CLL. CDR3 length equals 14 residues. V lost 6 bases, J lost 3 bases, and 11 bases lay in between. Germline V gives CDR1 MNHNY, CDR2 SVGAGI (reference sequence). Regarding the study as a whole: Clonality increased at ibrutinib response and stayed stable in sustained remission. At progression, however, it fell back toward baseline. Sustained-remission patients were sampled at different times than progressing patients were.

About this clone: Its specificity is not known.

With sequencing, the targeted depth ranged from 1 in 200,000 to 1 in 1 million T cells. Clones were sequenced by immunoSEQ multiplex PCR, and TCRdb holds only the in-frame ones, with some missing. The sample records around 150,000 clones, more than 75% being singletons. The sequence derives from a human donor with chronic lymphocytic leukemia. The sample was PBMCs, taken after 12 months of ibrutinib treatment. This chain joins TRBV6-6 and TRBJ1-4; a possible D gene is TRBD1 (5 bases). Written as DNA, the CDR3 is TGTGCCAGCAGCCCAGGGACGGCTAATGAAAAACTGTTTTTT. Translation gives CASSPGTANEKLFF.